Reported below is one TCR beta chain. Its target is not known. Assay: immunoSEQ multiplex PCR; the TCRdb copy retains only in-frame clones and omits some. The table records 75,000 to 95,000 clones, approximately 80% of them present only once. The sample originates from a study of memory CD4+ T cells and cytomegalovirus serostatus. General study results and limits: About 40% of the roughly 160 known CMV-associated TCRbeta sequences appeared in CD4+ memory.

The sort gate was single viable CD3+CD4+CD8-CD45RO+ cells for memory CD4+ T cells. Serum IgG to CMV pp150, pp28, p38 and p52 defined serostatus. Sample: memory CD4+ T cells from blood. The sequence derives from an adult in good health and CMV-seronegative.

In nucleotides, the CDR3 is TGTGCCTGGAGTGTGTTCAGTGGCGACAATCAGCCCCAGCATTTT. As protein: CAWSVFSGDNQPQHF. This sequence joins TRBV30 and TRBJ1-5; D gene ambiguous. The CDR3 totals 15 residues. V was trimmed by 0 bases and J by 3 bases, leaving 12 bases between them. CDR1 is GTSNPN, CDR2 SVGIG, per germline (reference sequence).